This entry lists 22 T cell receptor beta chains sequenced from one sample in a study of blood T cell repertoires in COVID-19. The protocol was immunoSEQ multiplex PCR, while the TCRdb copy is restricted to in-frame clones and leaves out a portion. Of under 250,000 clones in the sample, about 84% were seen once. Sequenced: peripheral blood. The receptors derive from a woman older than 75 with COVID-19, enrolled during active disease.

The table lists this clone with a few counts. The chain carries TRBV7-2 and TRBJ2-1; 7 nucleotides line up with TRBD2. V gave up 2 bases and J gave up 4 bases; unmatched junction bases: 5. Looked up from germline, CDR1 is SGHTA and CDR2 is FQGNSA. CDR3 length: 15 residues. CDR3 in amino acids: CASSLSRGEYNEQFF. The CDR3 bases are TGTGCCAGCAGCTTAAGTCGGGGGGAGTACAATGAGCAGTTCTTC. The complete variable domain, with remaining parts taken from reference TRBV7-2 and TRBJ2-1, reads GAGVSQSPSNKVTEKGKDVELRCDPISGHTALYWYRQSLGQGLEFLIYFQGNSAPDKSGLPSDRFSAERTGGSVSTLTIQRTQQEDSAVYLCASSLSRGEYNEQFFGPGTRLTVL.

In its sample, this clone was seen once. The chain recombines TRBV5-8 with TRBJ1-2; D unresolved. The length of the CDR3 is 16 residues. In germline, CDR1 is SGHTS, CDR2 YDEGEE. V shed 2 bases and J shed 3 bases, with 17 bases lying between them. Written as DNA, the CDR3 is TGTGCCAGCAGCTTTTTAGACCTTATGAGGGACTATGGCTACACCTTC. Its translation: CASSFLDLMRDYGYTF.

This clone has a single count. The V gene is TRBV5-4, the J gene TRBJ1-2; 10 bases fit TRBD1. After removal of 2 bases from V and 5 bases from J, the junction contained 6 bases not matched to a gene. This CDR3 contains 15 residues. The germline CDR1 and CDR2 sequences are SGHNT and YYREEE (reference sequence). The CDR3 loop reads CASSFQGQGTYGYTF. CDR3 coding DNA: TGTGCCAGCAGCTTTCAGGGACAGGGGACATATGGCTACACCTTC. The full variable domain, with the rest looked up from reference TRBV5-4 and TRBJ1-2, is ETGVTQSPTHLIKTRGQQVTLRCSSQSGHNTVSWYQQALGQGPQFIFQYYREEENGRGNFPPRFSGLQFPNYSSELNVNALELDDSALYLCASSFQGQGTYGYTFGSGTRLTVV.

The CDR3 DNA follows: TGTGCCAGTAGTGCACGGACAGGGCGTGGTTTGGAGACCCAGTACTTC. This gives the protein CASSARTGRGLETQYF. This chain connects TRBV19 to TRBJ2-5; 8 bases agree with TRBD1. The germline CDR1 and CDR2 sequences are LNHDA and SQIVND (reference sequence). Unmatched junction bases numbered 13, after V lost 5 bases and J lost 5 bases. The CDR3 length is 16 residues.

The CDR3 protein is CSVQLFEGEKLFF. The CDR3 DNA follows: TGCAGCGTTCAACTCTTTGAGGGTGAAAAACTGTTTTTT. The rearrangement uses TRBV29-1 and TRBJ1-4; D is undetermined. The CDR3 is 13 amino acids. V lost 5 bases to trimming and J lost 7 bases, with 14 bases between them. CDR1 and CDR2 from the germline V gene are SQVTM and ANQGSEA.

The J gene is TRBJ1-6, the V gene TRBV9; D unclear. The CDR3 length is 14 residues. Trimming cost V 4 bases and J 9 bases, with 14 bases left between them. Germline values: CDR1 SGDLS, CDR2 YYNGEE. This CDR3 is CASSLHSGGSPLHF. In DNA, the CDR3 is TGTGCCAGCAGCCTCCACTCGGGAGGTTCACCCCTCCACTTT.

The CDR3 coding sequence is TGTGCCAGCAGCGTAAGTCAGACTAATGAAAAACTGTTTTTT. Its protein is CASSVSQTNEKLFF. The V and J genes are TRBV9 and TRBJ1-4, with no clear D. V was trimmed by 1 base and J by 2 bases, leaving 6 bases between them. The CDR3 sequence is 14 residues long. Germline assignment: CDR1 SGDLS and CDR2 YYNGEE.

This clone was found once. V is TRBV10-3 and J is TRBJ1-4; 8 positions match TRBD1. Germline CDR1 reads ENHRY; CDR2 reads SYGVKD. This CDR3 comprises 14 residues. V was pared by 5 bases and J by 8 bases, with 7 bases of the junction left unmatched. The CDR3 region has the DNA TGTGCCATCAGTCCGGACAGGGAGTGGGAAAAACTGTTTTTT. Translated, it gives CAISPDREWEKLFF.

This clone came up once. This chain connects TRBV28 to TRBJ2-4, with 8 bases identical to TRBD1. Germline trimming cut 6 bases from V and 0 bases from J; bases unmatched to any gene: 7. Germline V gene lookup returns CDR1 MDHEN and CDR2 SYDVKM. There are 16 residues in the CDR3. The DNA of the CDR3 is TGTGCCAGCAGCCACCAGGGGGCAGAAGCCAAAAACATTCAGTACTTC. Its translation: CASSHQGAEAKNIQYF. Variable domain in full (rest from reference TRBV28 and TRBJ2-4): DVKVTQSSRYLVKRTGEKVFLECVQDMDHENMFWYRQDPGLGLRLIYFSYDVKMKEKGDIPEGYSVSREKKERFSLILESASTNQTSMYLCASSHQGAEAKNIQYFGAGTRLSVL.

This chain connects TRBV30 to TRBJ2-5; D is possibly TRBD1 (5 bases). CDR1 GTSNPN and CDR2 SVGIG come from the germline V gene (reference sequence). There are 14 residues in the CDR3. V lost 0 bases and J 7 bases, leaving 15 bases between the germline ends. CDR3 sequence: CAWSVGSSQGTQYF. For the CDR3, the DNA is TGTGCCTGGAGTGTAGGTAGCAGCCAGGGGACCCAGTACTTC.

The chain couples TRBV30 to TRBJ1-1; D ambiguous. V was trimmed by 0 bases and J by 6 bases, leaving 8 bases between them. The V gene's germline CDR1 is GTSNPN and CDR2 SVGIG (reference sequence). The CDR3 sequence is 12 residues long. CDR3 bases: TGTGCCTGGAGTGTAGGGAGGCCTGAAGCTTTCTTT. It codes for CAWSVGRPEAFF.

This rearrangement joins TRBV6-5 to TRBJ1-1; 7 nucleotides agree with TRBD1. CDR1 MNHEY and CDR2 SVGAGI come from the germline V gene. With V trimmed by 0 bases and J by 5 bases, 6 bases remained unmatched. The CDR3 consists of 15 residues. CDR3 residues: CASSYSTGRGTEAFF. The CDR3 nucleotides read TGTGCCAGCAGTTACTCGACGGGCAGGGGGACTGAAGCTTTCTTT.

The chain employs TRBV27 and TRBJ2-7, with a tentative D call TRBD2 (5 bases). The germline V gene has CDR1 MNHEY and CDR2 SMNVEV (reference sequence). Deletions cut 6 bases from V and 6 bases from J, with 18 bases between. CDR3 size: 14 residues. In DNA form, the CDR3 reads TGTGCCAGCAGGGACGGGATCCCCCTCAGCGAGCAGTACTTC. Encoded protein: CASRDGIPLSEQYF.

This rearrangement joins TRBV6-2 or TRBV6-3 to TRBJ2-5; 12 bases agree with TRBD1. V lost 6 bases and J lost 5; bases outside the gene matches: 10. The CDR3 extends over 16 amino acids. Germline CDR1 is MNHEY and CDR2 is SVGEGT. The CDR3 protein is CASSRRRDRGPETQYF. CDR3 coding DNA: TGTGCCAGCAGCCGCCGCCGGGACAGGGGGCCGGAGACCCAGTACTTC.

J is TRBJ1-1 and V is TRBV10-3; TRBD1 is a possible D gene (5 bases). This CDR3 has 13 amino acids. V was pared by 10 bases and J by 7 bases, with 19 bases between. CDR1 is ENHRY, CDR2 SYGVKD, per germline. CDR3 sequence: CATSDTSMGEAFF. DNA of the CDR3: TGTGCCACCTCGGACACCTCCATGGGTGAAGCTTTCTTT.

The chain has TRBV3-1 (or the pseudogene TRBV3-2) and TRBJ2-5; TRBD2 might be the D (7 bases). The V gene's germline CDR1 is LGHDT and CDR2 YNNKEL (reference sequence). The CDR3 is made up of 15 amino acids. Trimming stripped 1 base from V and 0 bases from J, with 9 bases between. The CDR3 is CASSQAGGYQETQYF. CDR3 nucleotides: TGTGCCAGCAGCCAAGCGGGGGGCTACCAAGAGACCCAGTACTTC.

The chain uses TRBV6-5 and TRBJ2-1, with TRBD1 identical over 7 bases. This CDR3 has 15 amino acids. The trim removed 6 bases at V and 5 bases at J, leaving 10 bases unmatched. The germline V gene encodes CDR1 MNHEY and CDR2 SVGAGI. CDR3 loop: CASRVGTVGNNEQFF. The CDR3 DNA reads TGTGCCAGCAGAGTTGGGACAGTAGGAAACAATGAGCAGTTCTTC.

The DNA for the CDR3 is TGTGCCAGCAGCTTGGGGTCGAGCTACGCCTACGAGCAGTACGTC. Translated: CASSLGSSYAYEQYV. The V call is TRBV5-8, the J call TRBJ2-7; D remains unclear. The CDR3 totals 15 residues. CDR1 and CDR2 from the germline V gene are SGHTS and YDEGEE. Between the trimmed V and J ends, which lost 0 bases and 2 bases, there was a span of 12 bases.

The chain recombines TRBV5-6 with TRBJ1-5; D gene ambiguous. The CDR3 length is 15 residues. V shed 0 bases and J shed 3 bases, with 10 bases lying between them. Germline lookup yields CDR1 SGHDT and CDR2 YYEEEE. The CDR3 region has the DNA TGTGCCAGCAGCTTGGGGCAGGCCCCCAATCAGCCCCAGCATTTT. Amino acids: CASSLGQAPNQPQHF.

The chain uses TRBV29-1 and TRBJ1-1; 7 bases align to TRBD1. The V and J ends lost 4 bases and 2 bases, in that order; junction bases with no gene match: 7. Germline-derived CDR1 and CDR2 are SQVTM and ANQGSEA. The CDR3 totals 14 residues. The DNA of the CDR3 is TGCAGCGTTGTTCTCGACAGGGTCAACACTGAAGCTTTCTTT. Its protein is CSVVLDRVNTEAFF.

This chain joins TRBV5-1 and TRBJ2-3, with TRBD1 matching over 10 bases. The V gene's germline CDR1 is SGHRS and CDR2 YFSETQ. The J segment lost 2 bases and the V segment lost 4 bases, leaving 4 bases of the junction unmatched. This CDR3 is 15 amino acids long. The CDR3 spells CASSMTGGPTDTQYF. The DNA of the CDR3 is TGCGCCAGCAGCATGACAGGGGGCCCCACAGATACGCAGTATTTT.

J is TRBJ1-1 and V is TRBV20-1; no clear D. Germline V gene data show CDR1 as DFQATT and CDR2 as SNEGSKA (reference sequence). CDR3 length: 13 amino acids. V was clipped by 3 bases and J by 1 base, with 9 bases between them. CDR3 amino acids: CSASPLPNTEAFF. CDR3 DNA sequence: TGCAGTGCTAGTCCACTCCCGAACACTGAAGCTTTCTTT.